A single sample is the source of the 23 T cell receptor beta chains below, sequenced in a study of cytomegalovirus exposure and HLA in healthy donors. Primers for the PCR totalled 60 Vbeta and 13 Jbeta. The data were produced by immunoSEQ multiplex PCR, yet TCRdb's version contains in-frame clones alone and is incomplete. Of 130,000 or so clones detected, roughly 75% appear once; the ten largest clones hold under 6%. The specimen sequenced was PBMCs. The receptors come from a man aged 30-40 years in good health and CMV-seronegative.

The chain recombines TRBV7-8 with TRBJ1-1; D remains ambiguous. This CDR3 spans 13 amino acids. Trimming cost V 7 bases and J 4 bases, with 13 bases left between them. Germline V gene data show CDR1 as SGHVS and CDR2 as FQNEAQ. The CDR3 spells CASTDQVTTEAFF. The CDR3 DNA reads TGTGCCAGCACCGATCAGGTGACCACTGAAGCTTTCTTT.

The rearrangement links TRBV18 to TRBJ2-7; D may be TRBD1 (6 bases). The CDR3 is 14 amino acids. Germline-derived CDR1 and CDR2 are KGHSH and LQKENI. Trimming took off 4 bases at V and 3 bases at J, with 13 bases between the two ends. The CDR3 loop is CASSQETGHYEQYF. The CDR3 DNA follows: TGTGCCAGCTCACAAGAGACAGGACACTACGAGCAGTACTTC.

The CDR3 region has the DNA TGTGCCAGCAGCTGGGGCAGGGGAAGAAGTTCACCCCTCCACTTT. It translates to CASSWGRGRSSPLHF. The chain has TRBV11-2 and TRBJ1-6; tentatively, D is TRBD1 (6 bases). Germline V gene data show CDR1 as SGHAT and CDR2 as FQNNGV. The CDR3 length is 15 residues. V lost 4 bases, J lost 9 bases, and 16 bases lay in between.

The CDR3 DNA reads as TGCAGCGCCGTTAGGGGAAGCTCCTACAATGAGCAGTTCTTC. It translates to CSAVRGSSYNEQFF. This chain uses TRBV29-1 with TRBJ2-1; D possibly corresponds to TRBD1 (5 bases). The V gene lost 7 bases and the J gene lost 0 bases, with 13 bases spanning the gap. The germline V gene encodes CDR1 SQVTM and CDR2 ANQGSEA. CDR3 length: 14 residues.

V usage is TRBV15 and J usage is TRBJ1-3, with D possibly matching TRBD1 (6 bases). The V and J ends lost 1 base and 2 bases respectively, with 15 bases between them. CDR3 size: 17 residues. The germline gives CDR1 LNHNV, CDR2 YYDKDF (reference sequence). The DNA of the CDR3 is TGTGCCACCAGCAGAGGGCCCCTACGGGACACTGGAAACACCATATATTTT. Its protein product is CATSRGPLRDTGNTIYF.

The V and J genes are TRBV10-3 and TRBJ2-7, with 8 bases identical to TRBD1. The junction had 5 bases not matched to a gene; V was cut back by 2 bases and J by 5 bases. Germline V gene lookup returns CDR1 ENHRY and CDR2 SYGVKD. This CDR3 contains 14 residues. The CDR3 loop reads CAISEGQGMDEQYF. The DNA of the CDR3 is TGTGCCATCAGTGAGGGACAGGGAATGGACGAGCAGTACTTC.

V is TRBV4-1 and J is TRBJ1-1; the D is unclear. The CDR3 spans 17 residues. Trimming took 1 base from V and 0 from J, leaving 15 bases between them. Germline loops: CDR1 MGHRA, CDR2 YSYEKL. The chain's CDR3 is CASSQGALTAMNTEAFF. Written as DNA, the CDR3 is TGCGCCAGCAGCCAAGGGGCCTTGACGGCCATGAACACTGAAGCTTTCTTT.

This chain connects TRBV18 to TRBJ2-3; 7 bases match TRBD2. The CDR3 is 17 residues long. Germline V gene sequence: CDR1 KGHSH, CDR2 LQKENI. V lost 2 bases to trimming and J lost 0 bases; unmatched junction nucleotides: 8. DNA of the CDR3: TGTGCCAGCTCACCAAACCAGCGGGGAACTAGCACAGATACGCAGTATTTT. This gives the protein CASSPNQRGTSTDTQYF. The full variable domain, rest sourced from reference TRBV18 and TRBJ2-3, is NAGVMQNPRHLVRRRGQEARLRCSPMKGHSHVYWYRQLPEEGLKFMVYLQKENIIDESGMPKERFSAEFPKEGPSILRIQQVVRGDSAAYFCASSPNQRGTSTDTQYFGPGTRLTVL.

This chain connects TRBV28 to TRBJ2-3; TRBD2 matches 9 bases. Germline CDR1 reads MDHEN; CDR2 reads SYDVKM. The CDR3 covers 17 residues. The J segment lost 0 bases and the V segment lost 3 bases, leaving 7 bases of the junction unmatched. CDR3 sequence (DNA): TGTGCCAGCAGTTTCCCACTGGCGGGGGGGAGCACAGATACGCAGTATTTT. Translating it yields CASSFPLAGGSTDTQYF.

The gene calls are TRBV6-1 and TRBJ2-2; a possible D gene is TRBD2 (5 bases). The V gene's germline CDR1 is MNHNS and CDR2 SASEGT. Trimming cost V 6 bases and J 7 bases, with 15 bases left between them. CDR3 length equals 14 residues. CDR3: CASRVSEEIGELFF. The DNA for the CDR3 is TGTGCCAGCAGGGTTAGCGAAGAGATCGGGGAGCTGTTTTTT.

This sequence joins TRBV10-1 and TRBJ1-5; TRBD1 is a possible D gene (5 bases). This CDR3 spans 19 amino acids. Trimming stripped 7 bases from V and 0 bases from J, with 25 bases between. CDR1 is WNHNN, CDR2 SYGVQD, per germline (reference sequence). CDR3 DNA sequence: TGCGCCAGCAATTTGGGGGGACTACCCCAAAAACATAGCAATCAGCCCCAGCATTTT. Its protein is CASNLGGLPQKHSNQPQHF.

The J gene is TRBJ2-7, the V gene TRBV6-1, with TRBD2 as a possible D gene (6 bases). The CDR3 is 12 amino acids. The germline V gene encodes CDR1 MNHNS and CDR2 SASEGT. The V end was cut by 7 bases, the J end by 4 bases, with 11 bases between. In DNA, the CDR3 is TGTGCCAGCAAGGAGGGAACGTACGAGCAGTACTTC. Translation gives CASKEGTYEQYF.

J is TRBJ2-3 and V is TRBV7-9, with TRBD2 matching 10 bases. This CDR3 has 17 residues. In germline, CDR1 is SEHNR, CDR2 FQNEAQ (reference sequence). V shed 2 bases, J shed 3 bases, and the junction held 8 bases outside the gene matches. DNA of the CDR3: TGTGCCAGCAGCTTACGTAGCGGGAGGCGGTATACAGATACGCAGTATTTT. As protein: CASSLRSGRRYTDTQYF. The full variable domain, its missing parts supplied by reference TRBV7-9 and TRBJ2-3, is DTGVSQNPRHKITKRGQNVTFRCDPISEHNRLYWYRQTLGQGPEFLTYFQNEAQLEKSRLLSDRFSAERPKGSFSTLEIQRTEQGDSAMYLCASSLRSGRRYTDTQYFGPGTRLTVL.

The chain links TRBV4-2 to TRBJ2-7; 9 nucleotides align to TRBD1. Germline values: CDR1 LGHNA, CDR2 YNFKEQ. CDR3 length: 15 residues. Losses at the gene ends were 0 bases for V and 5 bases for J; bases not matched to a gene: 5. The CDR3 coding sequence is TGTGCCAGCAGCCAAGAAGGGACAGGGTTCCACGAGCAGTACTTC. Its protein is CASSQEGTGFHEQYF.

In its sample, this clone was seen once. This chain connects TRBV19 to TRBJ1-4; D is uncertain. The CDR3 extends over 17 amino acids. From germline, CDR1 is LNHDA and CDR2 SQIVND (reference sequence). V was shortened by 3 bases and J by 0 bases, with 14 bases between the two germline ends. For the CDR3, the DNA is TGTGCCAGTAGTATCGCTATCGCTAGCGCAACTAATGAAAAACTGTTTTTT. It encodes CASSIAIASATNEKLFF.

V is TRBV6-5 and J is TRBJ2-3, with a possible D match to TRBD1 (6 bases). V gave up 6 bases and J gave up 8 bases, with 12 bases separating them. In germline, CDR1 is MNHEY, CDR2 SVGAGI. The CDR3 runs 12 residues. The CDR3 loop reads CASRPTGFTQYF. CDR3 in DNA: TGTGCCAGCAGGCCGACAGGTTTTACGCAGTATTTT.

This CDR3 is CATSVEGGGRAEQFF. The CDR3 DNA is TGCGCCACCAGTGTCGAAGGGGGGGGCCGGGCCGAGCAGTTCTTC. The chain has TRBV5-1 and TRBJ2-1, with D possibly TRBD2 on 7 matching bases. The CDR3 sequence is 15 residues long. Looked up from germline, CDR1 is SGHRS and CDR2 is YFSETQ. V dropped 9 bases and J dropped 10 bases, with 26 bases sitting between them.

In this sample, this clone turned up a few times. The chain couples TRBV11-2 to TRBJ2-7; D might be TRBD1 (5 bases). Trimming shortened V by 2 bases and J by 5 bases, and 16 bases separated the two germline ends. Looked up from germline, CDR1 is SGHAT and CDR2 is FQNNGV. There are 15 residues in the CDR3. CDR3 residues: CASSLKARVTHEQYF. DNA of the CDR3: TGTGCCAGCAGCTTAAAGGCCAGGGTAACCCACGAGCAGTACTTC.

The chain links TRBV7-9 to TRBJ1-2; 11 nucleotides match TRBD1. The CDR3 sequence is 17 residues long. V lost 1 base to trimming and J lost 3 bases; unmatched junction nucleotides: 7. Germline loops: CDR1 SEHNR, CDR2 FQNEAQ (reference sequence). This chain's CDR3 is CASSLGGQGAKYYGYTF. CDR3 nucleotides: TGTGCCAGCAGCTTAGGTGGACAGGGGGCGAAGTACTATGGCTACACCTTC.

In DNA, the CDR3 is TGTGCCAGCAGCCAGACGACGGGGGTAGGAAACACCATATATTTT. Protein sequence: CASSQTTGVGNTIYF. The V and J genes are TRBV9 and TRBJ1-3; maybe TRBD1 (5 bases). This CDR3 contains 15 residues. V was pared by 4 bases and J by 4 bases, with 15 bases between. The germline CDR1 and CDR2 sequences are SGDLS and YYNGEE. Together with reference TRBV9 and TRBJ1-3, the CDR3 gives the full variable domain: DSGVTQTPKHLITATGQRVTLRCSPRSGDLSVYWYQQSLDQGLQFLIQYYNGEERAKGNILERFSAQQFPDLHSELNLSSLELGDSALYFCASSQTTGVGNTIYFGEGSWLTVV.

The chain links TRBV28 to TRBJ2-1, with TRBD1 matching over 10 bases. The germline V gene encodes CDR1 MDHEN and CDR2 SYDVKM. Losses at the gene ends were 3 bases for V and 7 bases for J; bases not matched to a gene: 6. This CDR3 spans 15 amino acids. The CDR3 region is CASSLPGQGRNEQFF. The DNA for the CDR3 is TGTGCCAGCAGTTTGCCGGGACAGGGGAGGAATGAGCAGTTCTTC.

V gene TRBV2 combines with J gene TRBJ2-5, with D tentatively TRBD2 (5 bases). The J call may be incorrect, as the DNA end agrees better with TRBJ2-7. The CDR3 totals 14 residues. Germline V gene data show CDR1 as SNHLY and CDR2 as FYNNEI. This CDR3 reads CASSGSLAYYEQYF. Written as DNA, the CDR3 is TGTGCCAGCAGTGGGAGCCTAGCCTATTACGAGCAGTACTTC.

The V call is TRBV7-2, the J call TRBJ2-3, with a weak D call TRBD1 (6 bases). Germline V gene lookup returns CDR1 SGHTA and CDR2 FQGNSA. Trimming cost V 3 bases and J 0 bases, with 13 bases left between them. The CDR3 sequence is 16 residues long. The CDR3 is CASSLVQGVSTDTQYF. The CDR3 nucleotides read TGTGCCAGCAGCTTGGTACAGGGAGTGAGCACAGATACGCAGTATTTT.